A single sample gave rise to the 8 T cell receptor beta chains below, sequenced in a study of CD8 T cells in ankylosing spondylitis. General study results and limits: Apparently characteristic of ankylosing spondylitis blood was a TCR beta motif (under ten highly homologous variants).

TCRdb reprocessed the 5' RACE reads with MiXCR, giving one entry per CDR3 protein. The sample holds some 800,000 distinct CDR3 sequences; approximately 10% are singletons and the top ten take under 0.6%. These TCRs' antigens remain unknown. The sample taken for sequencing was blood, either unsorted or a sorted T cell fraction (not recorded which). These TCRs come from a male donor with ankylosing spondylitis.

This clonotype was observed many times. V is TRBV15 and J is TRBJ1-5, with TRBD1 matching 7 bases. This CDR3 comprises 17 residues. V gave up 1 base and J gave up 3 bases; unmatched junction bases: 9. The germline gives CDR1 LNHNV, CDR2 YYDKDF (reference sequence). In nucleotides, the CDR3 is TGTGCCACCAGCAGAGGCTACCGACAGGGAGACAATCAGCCCCAGCATTTT. Its protein is CATSRGYRQGDNQPQHF.

This chain joins TRBV20-1 and TRBJ2-2, with TRBD1 matching over 8 bases. After removal of 6 bases from V and 5 bases from J, the junction contained 8 bases not matched to a gene. Germline V gene lookup returns CDR1 DFQATT and CDR2 SNEGSKA (reference sequence). CDR3 length: 14 amino acids. CDR3 in DNA: TGCAGTGCCCGGGACAGGCGGTTGACCGGGGAGCTGTTTTTT. Protein: CSARDRRLTGELFF.

This clonotype was observed at least ten times. The chain combines TRBV15 with TRBJ2-1; 7 bases fit TRBD2. The CDR3 totals 18 residues. V lost 0 bases and J lost 5; bases outside the gene matches: 13. Looked up from germline, CDR1 is LNHNV and CDR2 is YYDKDF (reference sequence). The CDR3 DNA reads as TGTGCCACCAGCAGAGATCTTCCAGGACTAGGGGACCACAATGAGCAGTTCTTC. Its translation: CATSRDLPGLGDHNEQFF.

This clonotype was detected only a few times. The chain has TRBV20-1 and TRBJ2-7; D is unresolved. This CDR3 spans 14 amino acids. From germline, CDR1 is DFQATT and CDR2 SNEGSKA (reference sequence). Trimming removed 6 bases from V and 3 bases from J, with 18 bases in between. The CDR3 DNA reads TGCAGTGCCACCCGGGCCACGGCTCGCTACGAGCAGTACTTC. It specifies CSATRATARYEQYF.

This clonotype was picked up a small number of times. The rearrangement links TRBV15 to TRBJ1-6, with D possibly being TRBD1 (5 bases). Germline assignment: CDR1 LNHNV and CDR2 YYDKDF (reference sequence). The CDR3 is 13 residues long. V lost 5 bases, J lost 10 bases, and 12 bases lay in between. CDR3 sequence reads: CATSPGPQSPLHF. CDR3 in DNA: TGTGCCACCAGCCCGGGACCCCAATCACCCCTCCACTTT.

At least ten counts were recorded for this clonotype. The chain employs TRBV20-1 and TRBJ1-1, with D perhaps matching TRBD1 (5 bases). This CDR3 region has 15 residues. The V gene lost 6 bases and the J gene lost 6 bases, with 23 bases spanning the gap. Per the germline V gene, CDR1 is DFQATT and CDR2 is SNEGSKA (reference sequence). The CDR3 spells CSAMNQKGRAPEAFF. The CDR3 nucleotides are TGCAGTGCGATGAATCAGAAGGGCAGGGCCCCTGAAGCTTTCTTT.

The chain has TRBV5-1 and TRBJ2-1, with 11 bases aligning to TRBD2. After removal of 4 bases from V and 3 bases from J, the junction contained 6 bases not matched to a gene. The CDR3 sequence is 16 residues long. Looked up from germline, CDR1 is SGHRS and CDR2 is YFSETQ. CDR3 sequence reads: CASSAPGLADYNEQFF. The CDR3 region has the DNA TGCGCCAGCAGCGCCCCGGGACTAGCGGACTACAATGAGCAGTTCTTC.

This clonotype has a handful of counts. This sequence joins TRBV12-3 or TRBV12-4 and TRBJ2-7, with 7 bases matching TRBD1. The trim removed 3 bases at V and 6 bases at J, leaving 5 bases unmatched. The CDR3 length is 13 residues. The CDR3, as DNA: TGTGCCAGCAGTTTTTGGCAGGGGGTCGAGCAGTACTTC. Residues: CASSFWQGVEQYF.